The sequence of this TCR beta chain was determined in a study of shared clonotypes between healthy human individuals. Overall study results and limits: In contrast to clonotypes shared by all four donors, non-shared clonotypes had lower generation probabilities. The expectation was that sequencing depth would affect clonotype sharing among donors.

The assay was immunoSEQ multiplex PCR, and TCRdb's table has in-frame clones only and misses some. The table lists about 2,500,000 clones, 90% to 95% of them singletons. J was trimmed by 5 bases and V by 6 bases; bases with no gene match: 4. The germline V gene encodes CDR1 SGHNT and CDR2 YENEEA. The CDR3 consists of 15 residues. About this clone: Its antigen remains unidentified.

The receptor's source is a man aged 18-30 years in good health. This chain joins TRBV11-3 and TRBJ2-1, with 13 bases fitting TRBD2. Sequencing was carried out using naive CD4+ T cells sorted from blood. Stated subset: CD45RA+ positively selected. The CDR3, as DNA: TGTGCCAGCAGTTTCGGGACTAGCGGGAACAATGAGCAGTTCTTC. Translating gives CASSFGTSGNNEQFF. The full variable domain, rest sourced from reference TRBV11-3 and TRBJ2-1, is EAGVVQSPRYKIIEKKQPVAFWCNPISGHNTLYWYLQNLGQGPELLIRYENEEAVDDSQLPKDRFSAERLKGVDSTLKIQPAELGDSAVYLCASSFGTSGNNEQFFGPGTRLTVL.